This is a list of T cell receptor beta chains from one sample in a study of sequential checkpoint blockade in melanoma. Only in-frame clones appear in the TCRdb table, and some are missing; sequencing was by immunoSEQ multiplex PCR. The sample includes 6,000 or so clones, about 21% of them seen just once. This material consisted of tumor tissue (inferred from file names), taken from a patient given nivolumab and ipilimumab in sequence. These receptor sequences come from a human donor with melanoma. CDR3s include the opening cysteine and the closing phenylalanine or tryptophan. D genes are given only for firm matches. For some rows the clone size is stated as once, few or many, or as a class when expanded; others skip it.

v_call,d_call,j_call,clone_size,cdr3_nt,cdr3_aa
TRBV11-3,NA,TRBJ2-5,many,TGTGCCAGCAGCCAAGCATTCGGGGTCCAAGAGACCCAGTACTTC,CASSQAFGVQETQYF
TRBV11-3,NA,TRBJ2-3,NA,TGTGCCAGCAGCTGGAGTCCGGGCCTTGCTGGCACAGATACGCAGTATTTT,CASSWSPGLAGTDTQYF
TRBV19,NA,TRBJ2-1,NA,TGTGCCAGTAGTATCGGGGCCTTAAATGAGCAGTTCTTC,CASSIGALNEQFF
TRBV18,TRBD2,TRBJ2-1,few,TGTGCCAGCTCACAGCAGCTAGCGGGAGATGTGGGTGAGCAGTTCTTC,CASSQQLAGDVGEQFF
TRBV11-3,TRBD1,TRBJ1-5,many,TGTGCCAGCAGCCGGGGGACAGGGGCTCAGCCCCAGCATTTT,CASSRGTGAQPQHF
TRBV6-8,NA,TRBJ1-3,few,TGTGCCAGCAGTAACCCGACAGTCTCTGGAAACACCATATATTTT,CASSNPTVSGNTIYF
TRBV11-3,TRBD1,TRBJ1-1,few,TGTGCCAGCAGCTTAGGAGGGACAGGGTATATGAACACTGAAGCTTTCTTT,CASSLGGTGYMNTEAFF
TRBV9,TRBD1,TRBJ2-5,many,TGTGCCAGCAGTGGGACAGGGTATGGCGAGACCCAGTACTTC,CASSGTGYGETQYF
TRBV19,TRBD2,TRBJ2-1,medium-sized,TGTGCCAGTAGTATGGGACTAGCGGGACCTTTCTCCTACAATGAGCAGTTCTTC,CASSMGLAGPFSYNEQFF
TRBV11-3,NA,TRBJ2-7,many,TGTGCCAGCAGCCCAGGAGGGGGTTTGGCCTACGAGCAGTACTTC,CASSPGGGLAYEQYF
TRBV11-3,NA,TRBJ1-5,few,TGTGCCAGCAGCTTAGGAAGGCGATGGGGGGCAGCCCAGCCCCAGCATTTT,CASSLGRRWGAAQPQHF
TRBV6-8,NA,TRBJ2-7,NA,TGTGCCAGCAGACCCCAACAGAATTCCTACGAGCAGTACTTC,CASRPQQNSYEQYF
TRBV11-3,NA,TRBJ1-1,many,TGTGCCAGCTCTTACGAAGGGGGTCATAGCACTGAAGCTTTCTTT,CASSYEGGHSTEAFF
TRBV9,NA,TRBJ2-3,NA,TGTGCCAGCAGCGTAGCGGGAGATTTCAATACGCAGTATTTT,CASSVAGDFNTQYF
TRBV9,NA,TRBJ2-3,many,TGTGCCAGCAGCCAAATGGGGGATACGCAGTATTTT,CASSQMGDTQYF
TRBV6-8,NA,TRBJ1-5,NA,TGTGCCAGCAGTTACAGGTATCAGCCCCAGCATTTT,CASSYRYQPQHF
TRBV9,TRBD1,TRBJ2-5,NA,TGTGCCAGCAGCGTACAGGCAGGGGGCGCGGAGACCCAGTACTTC,CASSVQAGGAETQYF
TRBV11-3,NA,TRBJ1-2,many,TGTGCCAGCAGCTCCCCCCACGGCCTTAACTATGGCTACACCTTC,CASSSPHGLNYGYTF
TRBV29-1,NA,TRBJ2-3,NA,TGCAGCGTTGCGGCAGGGAGGAAAGGGGATACGCAGTATTTT,CSVAAGRKGDTQYF
TRBV19,TRBD1,TRBJ2-7,NA,TGTGCCAGTAGTGCAACAGGGGTCCGGGAGCAGTACTTC,CASSATGVREQYF
TRBV11-3,TRBD1,TRBJ1-1,many,TGTGCCAGCAGCTCCCTACCCGGGACAGTTAAAGCTTTCTTT,CASSSLPGTVKAFF
TRBV28,NA,TRBJ2-6,few,TGTGCCAGCGGGTCCCTGACTGGGGCCAACGTCCTGACTTTC,CASGSLTGANVLTF
TRBV11-3,NA,TRBJ2-4,NA,TGTGCCAGCAGCTTCACCCGGTGGGGGGTTGCCAAAAACATTCAGTACTTC,CASSFTRWGVAKNIQYF
TRBV19,NA,TRBJ1-2,NA,TGTGCCAGTAGTATGGGGGTCGACTATGGCTACACCTTC,CASSMGVDYGYTF
TRBV30,TRBD1,TRBJ1-3,few,TGTGCCCGGGGGACAGCCTCTGGAAACACCATATATTTT,CARGTASGNTIYF
TRBV19,NA,TRBJ1-3,few,TGTGCCAGTAGTATCGCCAGAAACACCATATATTTT,CASSIARNTIYF
TRBV11-3,TRBD2,TRBJ2-3,few,TGTGCCAGCAGCCCCGGACTAGCGGGAGGATTGAGCACAGATACGCAGTATTTT,CASSPGLAGGLSTDTQYF
TRBV2,NA,TRBJ2-7,NA,TGTGCCAGCAGTGAAGCGCGACAGGCCTACGAGCAGTACTTC,CASSEARQAYEQYF
TRBV18,NA,TRBJ2-5,NA,TGTGCCAGCTCACCGAATACAGGGCAAGAGACCCAGTACTTC,CASSPNTGQETQYF
TRBV11-3,NA,TRBJ2-4,few,TGTGCCAGCAGCTTAACGTTGGTGGAGGGCGACATTCAGTACTTC,CASSLTLVEGDIQYF
TRBV19,NA,TRBJ1-1,few,TGTGCCAGTAGCCCCTTGGGGGCTCGAGCTTTCTTT,CASSPLGARAFF
TRBV29-1,TRBD2,TRBJ2-1,NA,TGCAGCGTCCGGGAGGAGGGTGTTGAGCAGTTCTTC,CSVREEGVEQFF
TRBV12-5,NA,TRBJ2-7,NA,TGTGCCAGCAAATTCGGGGGCCCATACGAGCAGTACTTC,CASKFGGPYEQYF
TRBV4-1,NA,TRBJ2-3,few,TGCGCCAGCAGCCAAGCTTCGGGACCACAAAGGGATACGCAGTATTTT,CASSQASGPQRDTQYF
TRBV11-3,NA,TRBJ2-7,many,TGTGCCAGCAGCCCCGGGACGGGCACCTACGAGCAGTACTTC,CASSPGTGTYEQYF
TRBV11-3,TRBD2,TRBJ2-5,NA,TGTGCCAGCAGCTCCGTACTAGCGGGGGAGACCCAGTACTTC,CASSSVLAGETQYF
TRBV11-3,NA,TRBJ1-2,many,TGTGCCAGCAGCTCTCCCTCCTACCACAGGGAAGCGATCTATGGCTACACCTTC,CASSSPSYHREAIYGYTF
TRBV11-3,NA,TRBJ1-3,few,TGTGCCAGCAGCTTAGTTTTGGTATCCTCCTCTGGAAACACCATATATTTT,CASSLVLVSSSGNTIYF
TRBV18,NA,TRBJ1-2,medium-sized,TGTGCCAGCTCACCACAGGCCCCTTCCGGCCCGAACTATGGCTACACCTTC,CASSPQAPSGPNYGYTF
TRBV11-3,NA,TRBJ2-6,NA,TGTGCCAGCAGCTTAGGTAGGAGCTCTGGGGCCAACGTCCTGACTTTC,CASSLGRSSGANVLTF
TRBV6-8,TRBD1,TRBJ1-2,few,TGTGCCAGCAGTTACTCGGACAGGGCGGGAGGCTACACCTTC,CASSYSDRAGGYTF
TRBV10-3,NA,TRBJ1-3,medium-sized,TGTGCCATCAGTGAGTGGGCAGGGACCGTGGACACCATATATTTT,CAISEWAGTVDTIYF
TRBV28,NA,TRBJ1-2,NA,TGTGCCAGCAGTTTAGTCAGCGCGTATGGCTACACCTTC,CASSLVSAYGYTF
TRBV11-3,TRBD2,TRBJ2-3,many,TGTGCCAGCAGCCACCAAGGACTAGCGGGAGGGATAAACACAGATACGCAGTATTTT,CASSHQGLAGGINTDTQYF
TRBV28,NA,TRBJ1-2,few,TGTGCCAGCAGTTTAGGACGGGTTAACGGCTATGGCTACACCTTC,CASSLGRVNGYGYTF